This T cell receptor beta chain was sequenced for a study of blood T cell repertoires in COVID-19. Across the whole study: From the United States, Italy and Spain came samples of acute and convalescent COVID-19. PBMCs, B-cell-depleted T cells, or T cells were the source of the cDNA or gDNA that made up the material.

As handled by the study authors: Amplified reference gene primers provided the basis for estimating nucleated cell counts. TCRdb's table, derived via immunoSEQ multiplex PCR, lists solely in-frame clones and lacks some. The V and J calls and clone size were taken over from that table, and D and trimming were inferred from the DNA. The table has about 240,000 clones, more than 85% seen once. The sequenced material came from peripheral blood. This TCR was sampled from a woman in her fifties or sixties with COVID-19, enrolled during active disease.

The CDR3 sequence: CASSPTGLAGSGETQYF. The CDR3 DNA follows: TGTGCCAGCAGTCCTACGGGACTAGCGGGTTCTGGGGAGACCCAGTACTTC. The chain recombines TRBV7-9 with TRBJ2-5; TRBD2 matches 12 bases. CDR3 length: 17 amino acids. Germline V gene data show CDR1 as SEHNR and CDR2 as FQNEAQ (reference sequence). J lost 5 bases, V lost 6 bases, and 13 bases had no gene match.